Following are 12 T cell receptor beta chains from one sample sequenced in a study of radiation and T cells in renal cell carcinoma. The time point is: baseline pretreatment blood. The treatment was: 15 Gy SBRT to primary tumor, nephrectomy 4 weeks later. Sequenced by immunoSEQ multiplex PCR; TCRdb stores in-frame clones only, minus some. Of approximately 110,000 clones listed, 80% to 85% are singletons. Sequencing was performed on blood, taken from a patient whose treatment included radiotherapy and nephrectomy. The receptors derive from a woman between 55 and 75 years old with renal cell carcinoma.

The chain has TRBV2 and TRBJ2-3, with TRBD2 identical over 14 bases. The germline CDR1 and CDR2 sequences are SNHLY and FYNNEI. V lost 6 bases and J lost 2; bases outside the gene matches: 4. The CDR3 has 16 residues. The CDR3, as DNA: TGTGCCAGCAGCAGACTAGCGGGGGGGTTCACAGATACGCAGTATTTT. Its protein product is CASSRLAGGFTDTQYF. The full variable domain, rest sourced from reference TRBV2 and TRBJ2-3, is EPEVTQTPSHQVTQMGQEVILRCVPISNHLYFYWYRQILGQKVEFLVSFYNNEISEKSEIFDDQFSVERPDGSNFTLKIRSTKLEDSAMYFCASSRLAGGFTDTQYFGPGTRLTVL.

The sample holds one count of this clone. The chain links TRBV27 to TRBJ1-2; D possibly corresponds to TRBD1 (6 bases). The germline V gene encodes CDR1 MNHEY and CDR2 SMNVEV (reference sequence). The CDR3 has 15 residues. The V end was cut by 5 bases, the J end by 0 bases, with 13 bases between. The CDR3 is CASSGGRGTNYGYTF. The CDR3 DNA reads TGTGCCAGCAGTGGGGGCCGGGGTACTAACTATGGCTACACCTTC.

The chain joins TRBV28 to TRBJ1-3, with unresolved D. The V gene's germline CDR1 is MDHEN and CDR2 SYDVKM. V shed 6 bases and J shed 0 bases, with 18 bases lying between them. This CDR3 has 17 amino acids. CDR3 sequence: CASRSPPGEDSGNTIYF. In nucleotides, the CDR3 is TGTGCCAGCAGATCCCCTCCAGGAGAGGACTCTGGAAACACCATATATTTT.

CDR3 protein: CATSSRITGTGGLQPQHF. CDR3 sequence (DNA): TGTGCCACCAGCAGTAGGATAACCGGGACAGGGGGATTGCAGCCCCAGCATTTT. The chain carries TRBV15 and TRBJ1-5; 11 positions agree with TRBD1. In germline, CDR1 is LNHNV, CDR2 YYDKDF (reference sequence). CDR3 length: 18 amino acids. J was trimmed by 7 bases and V by 3 bases; bases with no gene match: 14.

This rearrangement joins TRBV2 to TRBJ2-5, with TRBD1 matching 9 bases. Near its end, the DNA agrees better with TRBJ2-7, so the J call may be wrong. From germline, CDR1 is SNHLY and CDR2 FYNNEI. The CDR3 is made up of 14 amino acids. In DNA form, the CDR3 reads TGTGCCAGCAGCGACGACAGGGGGGACTACGAGCAGTACTTC. This translates into CASSDDRGDYEQYF.

The J gene is TRBJ2-1, the V gene TRBV6-4; 10 bases are a match to TRBD1. V lost 4 bases to trimming and J lost 9 bases; unmatched junction nucleotides: 9. Germline V gene data show CDR1 as MRHNA and CDR2 as SNTAGT. The length of the CDR3 is 15 residues. The CDR3 DNA sequence: TGTGCCAGCAGTGGTACTGACAGGGGGCCGGGTGAGCAGTTCTTC. This codes for CASSGTDRGPGEQFF.

The chain combines TRBV28 with TRBJ2-1, with TRBD2 matching over 13 bases. The V segment lost 5 bases and the J segment 4 bases; nucleotides outside the gene matches: 17. The germline V gene has CDR1 MDHEN and CDR2 SYDVKM. The CDR3 runs to 20 residues. The CDR3 spells CASSPPEGLAGTTRYNEQFF. CDR3 DNA: TGTGCCAGCAGTCCCCCTGAGGGACTAGCGGGAACTACGAGGTACAATGAGCAGTTCTTC.

The genes are TRBV15 and TRBJ2-3; no definite D call. The germline V and J ends were trimmed by 5 bases and 0 bases, with 3 bases remaining between them. The CDR3 length is 12 residues. Germline V gene lookup returns CDR1 LNHNV and CDR2 YYDKDF (reference sequence). The CDR3 region is CATSDSTDTQYF. CDR3 nucleotides: TGTGCCACCAGCGACAGCACAGATACGCAGTATTTT.

This clone occurred a few times. V usage is TRBV5-4 and J usage is TRBJ1-6, with unresolved D. V was clipped by 4 bases and J by 7 bases, with 12 bases between them. The germline V gene encodes CDR1 SGHNT and CDR2 YYREEE (reference sequence). The CDR3 sequence is 14 residues long. For the CDR3, the DNA is TGTGCCAGCAGCCTTGAGGGCCGAAATTCACCCCTCCACTTT. Encoded protein: CASSLEGRNSPLHF.

This rearrangement joins TRBV27 to TRBJ2-5, with TRBD2 matching 11 bases. Looked up from germline, CDR1 is MNHEY and CDR2 is SMNVEV (reference sequence). This CDR3 comprises 16 residues. The trim removed 5 bases at V and 3 bases at J, leaving 8 bases unmatched. For the CDR3, the DNA is TGTGCCAGCAGTACCTATAGCGGGGGGGTTAAAGAGACCCAGTACTTC. It yields the protein CASSTYSGGVKETQYF.

This clone appeared once. This chain uses TRBV12-5 with TRBJ2-5, with D tentatively TRBD2 (6 bases). CDR1 and CDR2 from the germline V gene are LGHNT and FRNRAP. CDR3 length: 15 residues. V lost 1 base, J lost 1 base, and 10 bases lay in between. Here the CDR3 DNA reads TGTGCTAGTGGTTTGGCCACGACTAGCCAAGAGACCCAGTACTTC. Amino acid sequence: CASGLATTSQETQYF.

The sample holds a few counts of this clone. The gene calls are TRBV12-5 and TRBJ1-1; D gene uncertain. This CDR3 has 11 amino acids. Germline-derived CDR1 and CDR2 are LGHNT and FRNRAP. The V end was cut by 7 bases, the J end by 8 bases, with 11 bases between. The CDR3 sequence is CASALSTEAFF. The CDR3 DNA is TGTGCTAGTGCCCTATCGACAGAAGCTTTCTTT.